Listed here is a single TCR beta chain. The antigen it recognizes is unknown. No much larger clonotype is one base removed from it; base qualities were not supplied. This sample was taken from a study of T cell repertoires in ileal Crohn's disease (dated by TCRdb to about 2019). Concerning the study at large: The median duration of disease was roughly eight years, and at the time of surgery 35% of patients were active smokers. Surgery was performed for a complication in all patients, with stricturing disease in roughly 60% and penetrating disease in around 40%. Postoperative therapy was given to about half of the patients, with thiopurines administered to some 10 patients and anti-TNF agents administered to 18 patients. TCR repertoire analysis was performed in about 59 Crohn's disease patients drawn from a prospective multicentre cohort. Running in parallel with the study was a multicentre cohort set up to find predictors of early endoscopic recurrence following ileocolonic resection. A Rutgeerts score higher than i0 was the definition used for endoscopic postoperative recurrence. A total of roughly 150 mucosal samples from some 50 patients were sequenced, collected from several sites on the surgical specimen as well as at postoperative endoscopy. Broad study findings and their caveats: Only a subgroup of patients, of unstated size, had mucosal CD4 and CD8 T cells sorted and sequenced. Endoscopic recurrence was found to be associated with higher high-frequency clone percentages at surgery, and recurrence was observed in all patients with clonality above 26.8% (18/57). Patients who were active smokers at surgery had a significantly higher proportion of clonal expansions than non-smokers (approximately 26% vs 17%, p=0.02). Compared with CD4 T cells, sorted CD8 T cells contained more high-frequency clones, which suggests that the mucosal expansions were mostly CD8.

For commercial TCRB immunosequencing, five hundred nanograms of biopsy DNA were submitted for each sample. Adaptive Biotechnology amplified CDR3 regions from genomic DNA with a two-step multiplex PCR that controlled for amplification bias. Primers covering every V and J gene segment were used in the first PCR, while barcodes and Illumina adapters were added in the second PCR. CDR3 libraries were sequenced on an Illumina instrument. The published analysis was carried out like this. Vendor-provided pipelines were combined with custom analysis of raw data in R/Bioconductor under R version 3.3.0. Clonality, ranging from 0 to 1, was calculated as the inverse of the normalised Shannon entropy of all productive clones. The repertoire share taken up by the top 100 clones defined high-frequency clones, and only clones that passed a 95% confidence test were kept. Overlap between samples was measured with the Morisita-Horn index, while repertoire diversity was measured with the Simpson index. TCRdb stores this immuneACCESS table with in-frame sequences only. Part of the clones is absent; in the studies checked, under half of the shortfall reflects unresolved V genes, and no reason is known for the rest. D and trimming were read from the DNA, whereas the V and J calls and clone size are those reported in that table. This sample is represented by approximately 17,000 clones; roughly 85% of them were singletons. Clones ranked in the top ten supply 10% of the sample.

Adults with ileal or ileocolonic Crohn's disease and an indication for ileocolonic resection were eligible for inclusion. Whole ileal mucosal biopsies were stored frozen at -80°C before DNA extraction. Genomic DNA was extracted from frozen whole biopsies using a TRizol-based method and was quantified with a NanoDrop 2000 spectrophotometer. The V and J ends are trimmed by 4 bases and 2 bases, leaving 13 bases between them. Inclusive of the bounding cysteine and phenylalanine, the CDR3 is 15 residues long. Only the CDR3 DNA is retained, 45 bases long and in frame from the first base. CDR1 is given as MNHEY and CDR2 as SVGAGI, both from the germline V gene.

The V and J segments used are TRBV6-5 and TRBJ2-3; the D gene is perhaps TRBD2, from 5 matching bases. Sequenced: ileal tissue. The source of this sequence is an adult with Crohn's disease. The CDR3 protein is CASSFEGRLTDTQYF. The DNA is as follows: TGTGCCAGCAGTTTTGAGGGCAGGCTCACAGATACGCAGTATTTT.